These T cell receptor beta chains were read from a single sample in a study of blood T cells in healthy people across ages. TCRdb reprocessed the 5' RACE reads via MiXCR and lists one record per CDR3 protein. Found here are 700,000 to 800,000 distinct CDR3 sequences, roughly 44% of them singletons; the top ten hold 20% to 25%. Sequencing input: blood. The receptors derive from a woman in her sixties in good health. Both conserved end residues are part of each CDR3. A D gene is named only where the DNA matches it firmly. Size is stated for part of the rows, as once, few or many counts, or as a class when the clone is expanded.

DNA,CDR3,J,size,D,V
TGTGCCATCAGTCGGGGACTAGCGGGAGGGAGCTCCTACAATGAGCAGTTCTTC,CAISRGLAGGSSYNEQFF,TRBJ2-1,few,TRBD2,TRBV10-3
TGCAGTGCTAGCACGGGACTAGCGGCCTACGAGCAGTACTTC,CSASTGLAAYEQYF,TRBJ2-7,.,TRBD2,TRBV20-1
TGTGCCAGCAGTTACGAGGCGGGGAGCTCCAATGAGCAGTTCTTC,CASSYEAGSSNEQFF,TRBJ2-1,.,.,TRBV6-2/TRBV6-3
TGTGCCAGCAGCTTAAGCGGGGGGGCGAGCGGGGAGCTGTTTTTT,CASSLSGGASGELFF,TRBJ2-2,.,TRBD2,TRBV7-3
TGTGCCAGCAGTGAAGGGACAGGGCAAGAGCAGTACTTC,CASSEGTGQEQYF,TRBJ2-4,.,TRBD1,TRBV6-4
TGCAGTGCTAGAGAGGAGGGACTAGCGGGAGACATTCAGTACTTC,CSAREEGLAGDIQYF,TRBJ2-4,once,TRBD2,TRBV20-1
TGCAGCGTTGCCCCCTTGAACACTGAAGCTTTCTTT,CSVAPLNTEAFF,TRBJ1-1,.,.,TRBV29-1
TGTGCCAGCAAAGGGCTGACAGGCCGAAGCACAGATACGCAGTATTTT,CASKGLTGRSTDTQYF,TRBJ2-3,.,.,TRBV27
TGTGCCAGCAATGGGCCTGGAACCTACGAGCAGTACTTC,CASNGPGTYEQYF,TRBJ2-7,.,.,TRBV27
TGTGCCAGCAGCCAAGCTAGCGGGGGGCAAGAGACCCAGTACTTC,CASSQASGGQETQYF,TRBJ2-5,many,TRBD2,TRBV4-2
TGTGCCAGCAGTGATGGGACTAGCGACATTCAGTACTTC,CASSDGTSDIQYF,TRBJ2-4,.,TRBD2,TRBV2
TGCAGTGCTAGCGGCCTAGCGGGGAACCAAGAGACCCAGTACTTC,CSASGLAGNQETQYF,TRBJ2-5,.,TRBD2,TRBV20-1
TGCGCCAGCAGCTTACAGGATAACACTGAAGCTTTCTTT,CASSLQDNTEAFF,TRBJ1-1,few,.,TRBV5-1
TGTGCCATCAGTGGGCCAGACAGGGCGGGCAATCAGCCCCAGCATTTT,CAISGPDRAGNQPQHF,TRBJ1-5,.,TRBD1,TRBV10-3
TGCGCCAGCAACCAAGAAGGTCTAGTTGCCGAGCAGTACTTC,CASNQEGLVAEQYF,TRBJ2-7,.,.,TRBV4-3
TGTGCCAGCTCTCCGACTAGCGGGACCGTTGAGCAGTTCTTC,CASSPTSGTVEQFF,TRBJ2-1,.,TRBD2,TRBV18
TGTGCCAGCAGCTACAGGGAAAACACCGGGGAGCTGTTTTTT,CASSYRENTGELFF,TRBJ2-2,.,.,TRBV7-7
TGTGCCAGCAGCAAGGGACGGTGGAACACTGAAGCTTTCTTT,CASSKGRWNTEAFF,TRBJ1-1,.,.,TRBV27
TGCGCCAGCAGCTTGGCCCCCCAGGGCTCCTACGAGCAGTACTTC,CASSLAPQGSYEQYF,TRBJ2-7,.,.,TRBV5-1
TGTGCCAGCAGCCAAGGGCAGTTCAACACTGAAGCTTTCTTT,CASSQGQFNTEAFF,TRBJ1-1,.,.,TRBV3-1
TGCAGTGCTAGCGGGGAAATCACAGATACGCAGTATTTT,CSASGEITDTQYF,TRBJ2-3,few,.,TRBV20-1
TGCAGCGTTGAAGACAGGGGGCTGAGGGAGACCCAGTACTTC,CSVEDRGLRETQYF,TRBJ2-5,many,TRBD1,TRBV29-1
TGTGCCAGCAGGGCCATAGGAAAAAACATTCAGTACTTC,CASRAIGKNIQYF,TRBJ2-4,many,.,TRBV6-2/TRBV6-3
TGCAGTGCTAGTAAAGCGGGAGCCCTCTCCTACAATGAGCAGTTCTTC,CSASKAGALSYNEQFF,TRBJ2-1,.,TRBD2,TRBV20-1
TGTGCCAGCAGCTTAGACAGCGGGAATCAAGAGACCCAGTACTTC,CASSLDSGNQETQYF,TRBJ2-5,few,TRBD2,TRBV11-1
TGTGCCAGCAGCTTAGGGCCGGGGTACCTGGAAGGCTACACCTTC,CASSLGPGYLEGYTF,TRBJ1-2,.,.,TRBV13
TGTGCCAGCAGTGATATAGCGGGAGCGGTCAATGAGCAGTACTTC,CASSDIAGAVNEQYF,TRBJ2-7,few,TRBD2,TRBV6-1
TGCAGTGCTTCCTACCTAGGGAAGTCCTACGGGGATACGCAGTATTTT,CSASYLGKSYGDTQYF,TRBJ2-3,.,.,TRBV20-1
TGTGCCAGCAGTTCTCCGGGCATTAAGAATTCACCCCTCCACTTT,CASSSPGIKNSPLHF,TRBJ1-6,.,.,TRBV28
TGCGCCAGCAGTGAGTCGGGGGAGGATGGCTACACCTTC,CASSESGEDGYTF,TRBJ1-2,few,.,TRBV10-1
TGCAGTGCTAGAGTCGCGGGACCCTCCTACAATGAGCAGTTCTTC,CSARVAGPSYNEQFF,TRBJ2-1,.,.,TRBV20-1
TGCAGTGCTAGAGATATGGGGGGTCAAGAGACCCAGTACTTC,CSARDMGGQETQYF,TRBJ2-5,many,.,TRBV20-1
TGTGCCAGCACCCGCGGGAGCTCCTACAATGAGCAGTTCTTC,CASTRGSSYNEQFF,TRBJ2-1,many,TRBD2,TRBV6-5
TGCGCCAGCAGCTTGGAAGGGGGAAGGGGTGAAGCTTTCTTT,CASSLEGGRGEAFF,TRBJ1-1,few,.,TRBV5-1
TGTGCCAGCAACCTGAGTGGGGGGGAGTACAATGAGCAGTTCTTC,CASNLSGGEYNEQFF,TRBJ2-1,.,TRBD2,TRBV12-3/TRBV12-4
TGCGCCAGCAGGTTGGACCGTAGACCCTACGGGCAGTACTTC,CASRLDRRPYGQYF,TRBJ2-5,.,.,TRBV5-1
TGCAGTGCTCCGGTACCAGAAGGGCCAGATACGCAGTATTTT,CSAPVPEGPDTQYF,TRBJ2-3,.,.,TRBV20-1
TGTGCCAGCAGCTTAGCCCTGACTAGCGGGAGCAAAGAGACCCAGTACTTC,CASSLALTSGSKETQYF,TRBJ2-5,.,TRBD2,TRBV7-6
TGTGCCAGCAGCTCCGGGACAGGGGGCGTCAAAAACATTCAGTACTTC,CASSSGTGGVKNIQYF,TRBJ2-4,.,TRBD1,TRBV7-9
TGTGCCAGCAGGAATAGGCGTGATGAGCAGTACTTC,CASRNRRDEQYF,TRBJ2-7,.,.,TRBV28
TGTGCCAGCTTGGCGGGAGGGCCGGGCAATGAGCAGTTCTTC,CASLAGGPGNEQFF,TRBJ2-1,few,TRBD2,TRBV6-2/TRBV6-3
TGCGCCAGCAGCTTGGACGGGACTTTCAATTCACCCCTCCACTTT,CASSLDGTFNSPLHF,TRBJ1-6,.,.,TRBV5-1
TGCAGTGCTAGATCGGGACCAGCGGTCCCTCAAGATACGCAGTATTTT,CSARSGPAVPQDTQYF,TRBJ2-3,.,.,TRBV20-1
TGTGCCAGCAGTCTATCACCGGGACTAGCGGGGAGCAATGAGCAGTTCTTC,CASSLSPGLAGSNEQFF,TRBJ2-1,once,TRBD2,TRBV27
TGTGCCAGCAGTTTTAGTGGAACAGGGAGAAATGAAAAACTGTTTTTT,CASSFSGTGRNEKLFF,TRBJ1-4,.,.,TRBV12-3/TRBV12-4
TGTGCCAGCGGCTTATGGAACACGAACACTGAAGCTTTCTTT,CASGLWNTNTEAFF,TRBJ1-1,.,.,TRBV7-3
TGCAGCCCACATCGGGGACAGGGCAACACTGAAGCTTTCTTT,CSPHRGQGNTEAFF,TRBJ1-1,.,TRBD1,TRBV29-1
TGTGCCATCTCGACGGACACGGCGAGTGAAAAACTGTTTTTT,CAISTDTASEKLFF,TRBJ1-4,.,.,TRBV10-3
TGTGCCAGCAGCCACGAAGGACTGTCCCTCTATGGCTACACCTTC,CASSHEGLSLYGYTF,TRBJ1-2,.,.,TRBV3-1
TGTGCCAGCAGGGCACAGGGGACCTACGAGCAGTACTTC,CASRAQGTYEQYF,TRBJ2-7,few,TRBD1,TRBV6-5
TGTGCCAGCAGGGGTGGGAGCTACGAGCAGTACTTC,CASRGGSYEQYF,TRBJ2-7,many,.,TRBV3-1
TGCAGTGCTAGTTGGGCTAGCGGGAGGAGGTCCTACGAGCAGTACTTC,CSASWASGRRSYEQYF,TRBJ2-7,.,TRBD2,TRBV20-1
TGTGCCAGCGGGCAACTGGACATTCAGTACTTC,CASGQLDIQYF,TRBJ2-4,few,.,TRBV2
TGTGCCATCAGTGAGTATGAATCACCCCTCCACTTT,CAISEYESPLHF,TRBJ1-6,.,.,TRBV10-3
TGTGCCAGCTCACCACAAAGGACAGGCCTTACGGAAAACATTCAGTACTTC,CASSPQRTGLTENIQYF,TRBJ2-4,.,TRBD1,TRBV18
TGCAGCTCAAGGGGAGGGGGGAACACTGAAGCTTTCTTT,CSSRGGGNTEAFF,TRBJ1-1,.,.,TRBV29-1
TGTGCCAGCAGTTTAGACAGGATACCCTACGAGCAGTACTTC,CASSLDRIPYEQYF,TRBJ2-7,.,.,TRBV28